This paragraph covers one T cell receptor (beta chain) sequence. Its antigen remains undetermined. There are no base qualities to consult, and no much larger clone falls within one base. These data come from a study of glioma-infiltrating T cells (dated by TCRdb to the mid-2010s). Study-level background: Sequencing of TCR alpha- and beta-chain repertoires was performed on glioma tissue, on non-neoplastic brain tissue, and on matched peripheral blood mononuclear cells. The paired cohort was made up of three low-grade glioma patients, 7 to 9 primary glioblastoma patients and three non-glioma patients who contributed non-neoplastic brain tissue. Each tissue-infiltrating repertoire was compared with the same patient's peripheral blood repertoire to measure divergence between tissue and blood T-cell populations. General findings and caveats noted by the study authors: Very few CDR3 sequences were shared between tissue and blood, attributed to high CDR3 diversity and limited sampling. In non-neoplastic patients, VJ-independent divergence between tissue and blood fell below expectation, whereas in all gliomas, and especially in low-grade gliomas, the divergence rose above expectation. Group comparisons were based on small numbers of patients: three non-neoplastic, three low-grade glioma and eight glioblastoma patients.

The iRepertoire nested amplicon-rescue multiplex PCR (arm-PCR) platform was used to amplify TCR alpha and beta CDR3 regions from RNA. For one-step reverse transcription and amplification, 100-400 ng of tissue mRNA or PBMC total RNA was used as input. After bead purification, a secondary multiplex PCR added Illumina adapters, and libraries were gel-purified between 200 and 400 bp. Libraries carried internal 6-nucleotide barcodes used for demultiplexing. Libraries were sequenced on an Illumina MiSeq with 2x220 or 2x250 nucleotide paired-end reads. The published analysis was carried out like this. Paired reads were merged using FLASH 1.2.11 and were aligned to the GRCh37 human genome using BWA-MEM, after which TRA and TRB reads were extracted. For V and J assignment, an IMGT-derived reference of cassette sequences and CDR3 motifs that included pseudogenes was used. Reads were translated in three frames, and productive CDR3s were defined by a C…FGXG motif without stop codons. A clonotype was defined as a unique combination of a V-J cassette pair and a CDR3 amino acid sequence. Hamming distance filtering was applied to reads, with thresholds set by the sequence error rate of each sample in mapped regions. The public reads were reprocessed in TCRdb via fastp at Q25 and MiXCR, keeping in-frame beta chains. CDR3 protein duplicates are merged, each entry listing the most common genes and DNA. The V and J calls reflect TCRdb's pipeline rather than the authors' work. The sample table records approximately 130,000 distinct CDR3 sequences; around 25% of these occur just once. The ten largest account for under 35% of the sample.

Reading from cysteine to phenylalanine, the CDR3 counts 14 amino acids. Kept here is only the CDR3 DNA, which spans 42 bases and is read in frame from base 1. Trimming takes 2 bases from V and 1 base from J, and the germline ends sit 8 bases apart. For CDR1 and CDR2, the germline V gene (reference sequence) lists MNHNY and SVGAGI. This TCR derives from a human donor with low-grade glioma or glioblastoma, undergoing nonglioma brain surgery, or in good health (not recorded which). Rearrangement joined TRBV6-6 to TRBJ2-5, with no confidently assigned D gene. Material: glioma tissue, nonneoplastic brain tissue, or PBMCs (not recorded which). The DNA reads TGTGCCAGCAGTTACACACCGGGCCAAGAGACCCAGTACTTC. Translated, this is CASSYTPGQETQYF.